This TCR beta chain comes out of a study of T cell changes during pregnancy in multiple sclerosis. The CDR3 runs 16 residues. V gave up 1 base and J gave up 2 bases, with 12 bases separating them. Germline V gives CDR1 SGHAT, CDR2 FQNNGV. Measured with immunoSEQ multiplex PCR; TCRdb has only the in-frame clones, and not every one. Found here are fewer than 45,000 clones, less than 95% of them singletons; the top ten hold approximately 11%. This receptor was obtained from a female donor with multiple sclerosis, enrolled in a pregnancy study. This chain joins TRBV11-2 and TRBJ1-3, with D possibly TRBD1 on 6 matching bases. The sample consisted of CD8+ T cells from peripheral blood mononuclear cells, taken in the first trimester of pregnancy. The CDR3 loop is CASSLVLAGAGNTIYF. The CDR3 DNA reads as TGTGCCAGCAGCTTAGTCTTGGCAGGGGCTGGAAACACCATATATTTT.